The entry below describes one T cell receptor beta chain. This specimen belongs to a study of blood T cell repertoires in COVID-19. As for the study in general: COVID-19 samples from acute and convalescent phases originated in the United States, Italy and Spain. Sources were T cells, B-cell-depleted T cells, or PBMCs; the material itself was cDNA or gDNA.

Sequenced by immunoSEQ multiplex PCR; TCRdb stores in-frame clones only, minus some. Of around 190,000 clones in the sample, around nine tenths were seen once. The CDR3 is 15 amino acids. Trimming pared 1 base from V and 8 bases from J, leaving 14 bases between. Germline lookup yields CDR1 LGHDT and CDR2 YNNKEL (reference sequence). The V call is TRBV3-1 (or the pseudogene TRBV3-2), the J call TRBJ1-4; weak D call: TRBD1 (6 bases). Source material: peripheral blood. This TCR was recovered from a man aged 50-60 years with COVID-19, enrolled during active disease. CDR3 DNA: TGTGCCAGCAGCCAAGGTGGCAGGGGTGAGGAAAAACTGTTTTTT. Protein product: CASSQGGRGEEKLFF.